This paragraph reports one TCR beta chain. Clones were read by immunoSEQ multiplex PCR, and TCRdb kept only the in-frame ones, dropping some. The sample consists of roughly 66,000 clones, approximately 85% of them appearing once. This sample was included in a study of OX40 agonist ivuxolimab in advanced cancers. Across the study: Two cutaneous melanoma patients and one hepatocellular carcinoma patient, three in all, had partial responses.

Per the germline V gene, CDR1 is SGHTA and CDR2 is FQGNSA. The length of the CDR3 is 15 residues. Deletions cut 5 bases from V and 0 bases from J, with 11 bases between. The sample was CD4+ or CD8+ T cells sorted from blood, taken in a trial of the OX40 agonist ivuxolimab. This receptor was taken from an adult with an advanced solid tumor such as melanoma, head and neck, liver or kidney cancer. The chain combines TRBV7-2 with TRBJ1-5; D is unresolved. The CDR3 DNA sequence: TGTGCCAGCAGCATCCAGAGCTATAGCAATCAGCCCCAGCATTTT. It translates to CASSIQSYSNQPQHF.